Detailed here is one TCR beta chain. This clone has only one observation. Its antigen is unknown. No qualities accompany the bases; no much larger clone lies one base away. The sample originates from a study of neoadjuvant anti-PD-1 for oral cavity cancer (dated by TCRdb to about 2021). Describing the broader study: Before undergoing curative-intent surgical resection, most patients got three to four biweekly nivolumab doses at 3 mg/kg. Patients without progression received a fourth nivolumab dose around day 43 and underwent definitive surgical resection on days 50-56. Patients with complete response, partial response or stable disease by RECIST 1.1 were defined as responders, whereas patients with progression were defined as non-responders. The parent correlative cohort had 12 to 13 patients and a response rate of about 35%.

Broader findings and caveats from the paper: A higher pretreatment blood Treg/Th17 ratio correlated with both higher pretreatment blood TCRbeta clonality and lower post-treatment tumor TCRbeta clonality. Within PBMCs, T cell clonality (Gini index) was significantly higher in non-responders than responders after neoadjuvant nivolumab. Only a few patients per response group were included in the TCR analyses, and the authors called for validation in larger cohorts.

The CDR3 starts with the cysteine, ends with the phenylalanine, and has 15 residues. Solely the CDR3 DNA is kept, with 45 bases framed from the first base. The CDR1 and CDR2 encoded by the germline V gene are MGHDK and SYGVNS. Trimming takes 4 bases off V and 2 bases off J; junction bases not matched to a gene: 4. The meaning of the sample's time point label: after neoadjuvant nivolumab, at surgical resection. None of the patients had received prior systemic or radiation treatment, and all were newly diagnosed with stage II-IVA oral cavity squamous cell carcinoma. The cohort consisted of patients with HPV-negative, locally advanced oral cavity squamous cell carcinoma. Peripheral blood mononuclear cells were analyzed directly and were not maintained or expanded in culture. Samples were obtained from a longitudinal correlative study of a single-arm phase II trial of neoadjuvant nivolumab in oral cavity squamous cell carcinoma. Genomic DNA-based TCRbeta sequencing was performed on subject-matched pre- and post-treatment PBMCs and tumors from three responders and three non-responders. Peripheral blood mononuclear cells were collected once before nivolumab treatment and again after treatment, at the time of surgery. Genomic DNA was isolated from PBMCs using the Maxwell RSC DNA from Cells kit.

For deep sequencing, PBMC libraries mostly used around 480 ng of input genomic DNA, with six replicates for each sample. The immunoSEQ hsTCRbeta kit was used to prepare TCRbeta libraries, following the manufacturer's instructions. An Illumina NovaSeq 6000 S4 flow cell was used to sequence the final libraries, which had first been combined to 3 nM. The original pipeline was this. Raw data preprocessing and quality control were performed with the immunoSEQ Analyzer. The analysis was restricted to productive rearrangements, with each unique CDR3 amino acid sequence defining a clonotype. Repertoire clonality was estimated as the Gini-Simpson index, which was calculated using the R package tcR. Gini indices were compared with Student's t test, and associations with tumor size change were assessed by Pearson correlation. In its TCRdb copy, this immuneACCESS table keeps in-frame sequences only and misses some clones. Where compared with another copy, unresolved V genes explain less than half of these, and the others have no known cause. D and trimming come from the DNA, and the V and J calls and clone size come from that table. The sample table records 14,000 or so clones; around three quarters of these occur just once. Clones ranked in the top ten supply over 2% of the sample.

The receptor was derived from a person aged 35 to 85 with oral cavity squamous cell carcinoma. The chain is assembled from TRBV25-1 and TRBJ2-5; TRBD2 aligns with 10 central bases. Specimen: PBMCs, collected after nivolumab (anti-PD-1) treatment. The CDR3 sequence is CASSVSGGPQETQYF. The sequence in DNA is TGTGCCAGCAGTGTTAGCGGGGGGCCTCAAGAGACCCAGTACTTC.